This T cell receptor beta chain came from a study of cytomegalovirus exposure and HLA in healthy donors. It was with 60 Vbeta and 13 Jbeta primers that the PCR ran. Only in-frame clones appear in the TCRdb table, and some are missing; sequencing was by immunoSEQ multiplex PCR. The sample comprises under 200,000 clones, 79% of which are singletons, and 3.5% to 5% rests with the top ten. At the time of sampling, donors were nominally healthy, though unrecorded immune exposures were likely. The V and J ends lost 4 bases and 0 bases respectively, with 13 bases between them. CDR3 length: 16 amino acids. Germline CDR1 reads SGDLS; CDR2 reads YYNGEE. On this clone itself: Its antigen remains unknown.

Study conclusions and caveats: Across donors, presence/absence analyses took sequencing depth to be roughly uniform. The study dropped some indistinguishable V segments, TRBV6-2 and TRBV6-3 among them. Sequencing likely caused a cluster of highly shared sequence variants.

The sequenced sample consisted of PBMCs. The sequence derives from a woman in her 30s in good health and CMV-seropositive. This rearrangement joins TRBV9 to TRBJ2-2, with D possibly TRBD1 on 6 matching bases. The chain's CDR3 is CASSLNTGPNTGELFF. CDR3 bases: TGTGCCAGCAGCCTAAATACAGGGCCGAACACCGGGGAGCTGTTTTTT.